Each of the 27 T cell receptor beta chains below was sequenced from the same sample in a study of cytomegalovirus exposure and HLA in healthy donors (dated 2017 in TCRdb). The library came from the immunoSEQ multiplex PCR assay. A mixture of 60 forward primers for TCR Vbeta segments and 13 reverse primers for TCR Jbeta segments was used in the multiplex PCR. TCRdb carries this immuneACCESS record with in-frame sequences only. Its versions omit some clonotypes, under half of them owing to an unresolved V gene in the studies checked, with the rest unexplained. The sample profile shows some 150,000 clones; around 79% of them were found once. In total, the top ten clones hold about 6.7% of the sample. Sequenced: PBMCs. These TCRs come from a woman aged 40 to 49 in good health and CMV-seropositive.

The chain combines TRBV4-1 with TRBJ1-1, with 8 bases identical to TRBD1. Germline V gene data show CDR1 as MGHRA and CDR2 as YSYEKL. CDR3 length: 18 amino acids. Trimming cost V 0 bases and J 1 base; bases outside gene matches: 10. CDR3 sequence: CASSQEIGQGAWNTEAFF. Written as DNA, the CDR3 is TGCGCCAGCAGCCAAGAAATTGGCCAGGGGGCTTGGAACACTGAAGCTTTCTTT.

The gene calls are TRBV11-2 and TRBJ2-7, with TRBD1 identical over 7 bases. V lost 0 bases and J lost 2; bases outside the gene matches: 7. CDR3 size: 16 residues. Looked up from germline, CDR1 is SGHAT and CDR2 is FQNNGV. The CDR3 loop reads CASSLDLGQAPYEQYF. The CDR3 DNA follows: TGTGCCAGCAGCTTAGATCTTGGACAGGCCCCCTACGAGCAGTACTTC.

The gene calls are TRBV19 and TRBJ1-1; D is uncertain. There are 15 residues in the CDR3. The V and J ends lost 3 bases and 0 bases respectively, with 11 bases between them. Per the germline V gene, CDR1 is LNHDA and CDR2 is SQIVND (reference sequence). CDR3 residues: CASSIGGLVNTEAFF. In nucleotides, the CDR3 is TGTGCCAGTAGTATCGGCGGTCTTGTGAACACTGAAGCTTTCTTT.

The chain carries TRBV4-3 and TRBJ1-2, with a tentative D call TRBD1 (6 bases). Trimming left V 4 bases short and J 4 bases short, with 10 bases between. This CDR3 is 13 amino acids long. From germline, CDR1 is LGHNA and CDR2 YSLEER. The CDR3 DNA reads TGCGCCAGCAGCCCGACAGGCCCCTATGGCTACACCTTC. This translates into CASSPTGPYGYTF.

This clone was found once. J is TRBJ1-6 and V is TRBV7-2; a weak D match, TRBD1 (5 bases). V gave up 4 bases and J gave up 7 bases, with 14 bases separating them. Germline-derived CDR1 and CDR2 are SGHTA and FQGNSA. This CDR3 region has 15 residues. Here the CDR3 DNA reads TGTGCCAGCAGCTCTGCAGGGAAGGGAAATTCACCCCTCCACTTT. Amino acids: CASSSAGKGNSPLHF.

V gene TRBV6-5 combines with J gene TRBJ2-5; 8 bases fit TRBD2. Unmatched junction bases numbered 7, after V lost 0 bases and J lost 4 bases. This CDR3 spans 16 amino acids. The germline V gene has CDR1 MNHEY and CDR2 SVGAGI. DNA of the CDR3: TGTGCCAGCAGTTACTCGACGGTGGCGGGGGGAGAGACCCAGTACTTC. Translated: CASSYSTVAGGETQYF.

The V gene is TRBV11-1, the J gene TRBJ2-5; a possible D gene is TRBD1 (7 bases). The CDR3 consists of 16 residues. CDR1 SGHAT and CDR2 FQDESV come from the germline V gene (reference sequence). Trimming shortened V by 2 bases and J by 5 bases, and 18 bases separated the two germline ends. The CDR3 is CASSLQGGLVSETQYF. CDR3 bases: TGTGCCAGCAGCTTACAGGGGGGTCTCGTTTCGGAGACCCAGTACTTC.

Points on this clone: The junction departs from the called germline gene at one end, perhaps through a read error. The gene calls are TRBV9 and TRBJ1-4, with TRBD1 matching over 8 bases. This CDR3 has 16 residues. CDR1 and CDR2 from the germline V gene are SGDLS and YYNGEE. The CDR3, as DNA: TGTGCCTGCAGCGCCCAAGGACAGGGAGGAATTGAAAAACTGTTTTTT. It specifies CACSAQGQGGIEKLFF.

This chain links TRBV6-5 with TRBJ2-7, with 11 bases lining up with TRBD2. In germline, CDR1 is MNHEY, CDR2 SVGAGI. Trimming took 2 bases from V and 4 from J; bases not matched to a gene: 1. CDR3 size: 14 residues. CDR3 in amino acids: CASSYGTSGYEQYF. CDR3 nucleotides: TGTGCCAGCAGTTACGGGACTAGCGGTTACGAGCAGTACTTC.

Here the CDR3 reads CASSSGLAGAYEQYF. CDR3 bases: TGTGCCAGCAGTTCAGGACTAGCGGGAGCCTACGAGCAGTACTTC. The chain is built from TRBV6-5 and TRBJ2-5; 13 bases align to TRBD2. The J call is uncertain, as TRBJ2-7 better fits the DNA end. CDR1 and CDR2 (germline): MNHEY, SVGAGI. The CDR3 has 15 amino acids.

There are a few counts of this clone. The gene calls are TRBV2 and TRBJ2-2; the D is unclear. Looked up from germline, CDR1 is SNHLY and CDR2 is FYNNEI. The ends were cut back, 2 bases at V and 5 bases at J, with 9 bases in the middle. The CDR3 has 14 amino acids. CDR3 sequence reads: CASSELAQTGELFF. The CDR3 DNA is TGTGCCAGCAGTGAATTGGCACAGACCGGGGAGCTGTTTTTT.

This chain links TRBV5-5 with TRBJ2-7; a weak D match, TRBD1 (6 bases). The germline gives CDR1 SGHKS, CDR2 YYEKEE (reference sequence). This CDR3 is built from 15 residues. Trimming left V 4 bases short and J 4 bases short, with 18 bases between. In nucleotides, the CDR3 is TGTGCCAGCAGCCTCTTACAGGGCGGGTCGTACGAGCAGTACTTC. Its protein is CASSLLQGGSYEQYF.

V is TRBV9 and J is TRBJ1-5; D not certain. The CDR3 contains 13 residues. The V and J ends lost 0 bases and 7 bases respectively, with 8 bases between them. Germline assignment: CDR1 SGDLS and CDR2 YYNGEE. The CDR3 bases are TGTGCCAGCAGCGTAGTTGTCCGGCAGCCCCAGCATTTT. Protein: CASSVVVRQPQHF.

V gene TRBV5-1 combines with J gene TRBJ2-5; 9 nucleotides align to TRBD1. V lost 6 bases and J lost 2; bases outside the gene matches: 11. Germline V lookup: CDR1 SGHRS, CDR2 YFSETQ. This CDR3 is built from 16 residues. CDR3 in DNA: TGCGCCAGCACCCGGCCGGGACAGGGCCCTCAAGAGACCCAGTACTTC. As protein: CASTRPGQGPQETQYF.

The chain is built from TRBV2 and TRBJ1-2; the match to TRBD1 covers 9 bases. Trimming cost V 5 bases and J 5 bases; bases outside gene matches: 9. The CDR3 length is 15 residues. From germline, CDR1 is SNHLY and CDR2 FYNNEI. The CDR3 DNA sequence: TGTGCCAGCAGTCCCCAGGACAGGGGAGGATATGGCTACACCTTC. Translating gives CASSPQDRGGYGYTF.

The chain employs TRBV5-1 and TRBJ2-1, with TRBD1 matching over 7 bases. Germline V gene lookup returns CDR1 SGHRS and CDR2 YFSETQ. V lost 0 bases and J lost 6; bases outside the gene matches: 6. The CDR3 is made up of 15 amino acids. The DNA of the CDR3 is TGCGCCAGCAGCTTGGGGGACAGCAAAACCAATGAGCAGTTCTTC. Its translation: CASSLGDSKTNEQFF.

The chain recombines TRBV7-2 with TRBJ1-1, with D possibly matching TRBD1 (5 bases). The CDR3 is 15 residues long. The V end was cut by 2 bases, the J end by 5 bases, with 15 bases between. Germline CDR1 SGHTA, CDR2 FQGNSA. For the CDR3, the DNA is TGTGCCAGCAGCTTAACGTCGGGGGGGAGTACTGAAGCTTTCTTT. It is translated as CASSLTSGGSTEAFF. The entire variable domain, with the rest obtained from reference TRBV7-2 and TRBJ1-1, is as follows: GAGVSQSPSNKVTEKGKDVELRCDPISGHTALYWYRQSLGQGLEFLIYFQGNSAPDKSGLPSDRFSAERTGGSVSTLTIQRTQQEDSAVYLCASSLTSGGSTEAFFGQGTRLTVV.

The chain combines TRBV10-2 with TRBJ2-6, with TRBD2 as a possible D gene (6 bases). The V gene's germline CDR1 is WSHSY and CDR2 SAAADI. The CDR3 totals 15 residues. Between the trimmed V and J ends, which lost 1 base and 3 bases, there was a span of 7 bases. The CDR3 coding sequence is TGCGCCAGCAGTGAGTGGGGGGATGGGGCCAACGTCCTGACTTTC. It codes for CASSEWGDGANVLTF.

The chain has TRBV6-5 and TRBJ1-1, with D perhaps matching TRBD1 (6 bases). Trimming shortened V by 7 bases and J by 5 bases, and 14 bases separated the two germline ends. The CDR3 is made up of 13 amino acids. CDR1 is MNHEY, CDR2 SVGAGI, per germline. The chain's CDR3 is CASNKQGRTEAFF. CDR3 nucleotides: TGTGCCAGCAATAAACAGGGCAGGACTGAAGCTTTCTTT.

This clone was seen only once. The gene calls are TRBV10-3 and TRBJ1-1; TRBD1 matches 8 bases. V dropped 6 bases and J dropped 1; count of bases not matched to a gene: 4. CDR1 and CDR2 from the germline V gene are ENHRY and SYGVKD. The length of the CDR3 is 14 residues. DNA of the CDR3: TGTGCCATCAGGACAGGGGTCCCGAACACTGAAGCTTTCTTT. Translated, it gives CAIRTGVPNTEAFF.

The rearrangement links TRBV7-2 to TRBJ2-5; 8 bases map to TRBD2. The CDR3 covers 16 residues. Per germline, CDR1 SGHTA and CDR2 FQGNSA. With V trimmed by 5 bases and J by 7 bases, 15 bases remained unmatched. CDR3 nucleotide sequence: TGTGCCAGCAGCGTCTTAGCGAGCGGGGGAGCCGGGACCCAGTACTTC. It codes for CASSVLASGGAGTQYF.

Here the CDR3 reads CASTPRNNSPLHF. The CDR3 bases are TGTGCCAGCACACCGCGTAATAATTCACCCCTCCACTTT. V gene TRBV6-5 combines with J gene TRBJ1-6; no reliable D call. Looked up from germline, CDR1 is MNHEY and CDR2 is SVGAGI. V was cut by 7 bases and J by 5 bases, with 9 bases left in between. The CDR3 contains 13 residues.

V is TRBV7-2 and J is TRBJ1-5; tentative D call: TRBD1 (5 bases). This CDR3 spans 15 amino acids. Germline lookup yields CDR1 SGHTA and CDR2 FQGNSA. Trimming shortened V by 2 bases and J by 0 bases, and 8 bases separated the two germline ends. The CDR3, as DNA: TGTGCCAGCAGCTTACGACAGAATAGCAATCAGCCCCAGCATTTT. Protein: CASSLRQNSNQPQHF.

This clone has only a few counts. The chain combines TRBV6-1 with TRBJ1-1; 9 bases line up with TRBD1. Germline CDR1 is MNHNS and CDR2 is SASEGT. J gave up 0 bases and V 1 base, and 6 bases lay outside the gene matches. The length of the CDR3 is 17 residues. Here the CDR3 DNA reads TGTGCCAGCAGTGAAGACAGGGGGCGCGGAATGAACACTGAAGCTTTCTTT. This translates into CASSEDRGRGMNTEAFF.

This clone was detected only a few times. The DNA for the CDR3 is TGTGCCAGTAGTAGAGCAGGGGGCCAAGAGACCCAGTACTTC. It yields the protein CASSRAGGQETQYF. The V gene is TRBV19, the J gene TRBJ2-5; 7 bases line up with TRBD1. Germline CDR1 and CDR2: LNHDA and SQIVND (reference sequence). The J segment lost 1 base and the V segment lost 4 bases, leaving 3 bases of the junction unmatched. This CDR3 has 14 residues.

The chain combines TRBV7-3 with TRBJ1-2; D is possibly TRBD1 (5 bases). Germline V CDR1 and CDR2: SGHTA, FQGTGA. The CDR3 spans 14 residues. The V gene lost 1 base and the J gene lost 8 bases, with 14 bases spanning the gap. The CDR3 reads CASSLSAGEGGYTF. Written as DNA, the CDR3 is TGTGCCAGCAGCTTAAGTGCGGGGGAGGGAGGCTACACCTTC.

The chain recombines TRBV7-6 with TRBJ2-5, with TRBD2 as a possible D gene (5 bases). Germline V gives CDR1 SGHVS, CDR2 FNYEAQ. CDR3 length: 13 amino acids. Trimming pared 5 bases from V and 6 bases from J, leaving 13 bases between. The CDR3 coding sequence is TGTGCCAGCAGCGAAGAGGGTGTCAAGACCCAGTACTTC. It codes for CASSEEGVKTQYF.